The clone carrying this TCR beta chain was detected only once. The sample contains more than one DNA sequence encoding this CDR3. Method: immunoSEQ multiplex PCR; TCRdb's copy keeps in-frame clones and lacks some. Among about 2.1 million clones, more than 85% were seen once, and the ten largest hold approximately 1.7%. Terminally differentiated effector memory CD45RA+ cells were left out of the naive CD8 fraction, which was CD45RO-negative and positively selected for CCR7. This specimen belongs to a study of shared clonotypes between healthy human individuals. The germline gives CDR1 LNHDA, CDR2 SQIVND (reference sequence). V dropped 3 bases and J dropped 1; count of bases not matched to a gene: 2. CDR3 length equals 14 residues.

The chain uses TRBV19 and TRBJ2-7, with TRBD1 matching 8 bases. The sample comprised naive CD8+ T cells from PBMCs. The origin of this receptor is a young man in good health. Some clones in this sample may be carry-over from other donors' samples. DNA of the CDR3: TGTGCCAGTAGTATGGGGACAGGATCCTACGAGCAGTACTTC. Its protein product is CASSMGTGSYEQYF.